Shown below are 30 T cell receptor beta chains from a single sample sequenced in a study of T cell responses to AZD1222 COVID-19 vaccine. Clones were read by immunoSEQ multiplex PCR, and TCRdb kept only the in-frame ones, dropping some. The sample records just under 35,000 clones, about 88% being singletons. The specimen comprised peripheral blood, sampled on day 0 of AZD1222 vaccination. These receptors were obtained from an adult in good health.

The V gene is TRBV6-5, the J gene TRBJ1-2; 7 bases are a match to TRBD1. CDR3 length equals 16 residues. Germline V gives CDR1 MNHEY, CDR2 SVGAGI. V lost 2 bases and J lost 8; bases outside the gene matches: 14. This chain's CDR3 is CASSYGPGGRVGGYTF. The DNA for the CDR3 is TGTGCCAGCAGTTACGGGCCAGGGGGACGGGTGGGCGGCTACACCTTC.

The CDR3 spells CASSPRGAYEQYF. CDR3 in DNA: TGTGCCAGCAGTCCCCGTGGTGCCTACGAGCAGTACTTC. The genes are TRBV27 and TRBJ2-7; D gene unclear. The V gene's germline CDR1 is MNHEY and CDR2 SMNVEV (reference sequence). V was pared by 5 bases and J by 2 bases, with 10 bases between. CDR3 length equals 13 residues.

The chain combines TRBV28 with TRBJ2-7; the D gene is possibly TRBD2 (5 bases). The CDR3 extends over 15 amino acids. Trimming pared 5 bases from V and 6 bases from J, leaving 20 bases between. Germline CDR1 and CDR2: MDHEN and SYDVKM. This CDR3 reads CASSHTSPASLEQYF. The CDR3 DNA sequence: TGTGCCAGCAGTCATACTAGTCCCGCATCTCTCGAGCAGTACTTC.

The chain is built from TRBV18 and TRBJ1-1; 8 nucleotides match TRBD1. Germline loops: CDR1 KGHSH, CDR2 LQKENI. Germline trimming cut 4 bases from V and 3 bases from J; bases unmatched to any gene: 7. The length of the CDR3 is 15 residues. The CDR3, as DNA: TGTGCCAGCTCACGATACAGGGGGGAGGACACTGAAGCTTTCTTT. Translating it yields CASSRYRGEDTEAFF.

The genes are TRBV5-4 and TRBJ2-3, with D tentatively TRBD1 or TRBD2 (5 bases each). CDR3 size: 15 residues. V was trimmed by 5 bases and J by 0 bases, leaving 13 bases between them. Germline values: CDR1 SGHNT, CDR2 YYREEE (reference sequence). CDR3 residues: CASRSGTHSTDTQYF. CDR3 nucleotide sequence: TGTGCCAGCAGGAGTGGGACGCACAGCACAGATACGCAGTATTTT.

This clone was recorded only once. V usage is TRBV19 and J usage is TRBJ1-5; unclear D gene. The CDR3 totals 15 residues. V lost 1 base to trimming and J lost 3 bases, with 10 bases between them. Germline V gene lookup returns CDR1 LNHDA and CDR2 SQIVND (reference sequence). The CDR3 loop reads CASSIGVRSNQPQHF. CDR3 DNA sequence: TGTGCCAGTAGTATAGGCGTCAGATCCAATCAGCCCCAGCATTTT.

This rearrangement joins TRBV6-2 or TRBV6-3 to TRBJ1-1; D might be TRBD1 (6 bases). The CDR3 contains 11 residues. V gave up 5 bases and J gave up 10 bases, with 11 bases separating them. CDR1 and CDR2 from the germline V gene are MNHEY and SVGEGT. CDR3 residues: CASSPGTIAFF. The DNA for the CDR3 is TGTGCCAGCAGTCCAGGGACAATAGCTTTCTTT.

The CDR3 protein is CAIKRVADNNEQYF. The CDR3 DNA sequence: TGTGCCATCAAAAGGGTAGCGGACAACAACGAGCAGTACTTC. The chain carries TRBV10-3 and TRBJ2-7; the D gene is possibly TRBD2 (6 bases). The V and J ends lost 7 bases and 5 bases respectively, with 18 bases between them. The CDR3 runs to 14 residues. The germline V gene has CDR1 ENHRY and CDR2 SYGVKD.

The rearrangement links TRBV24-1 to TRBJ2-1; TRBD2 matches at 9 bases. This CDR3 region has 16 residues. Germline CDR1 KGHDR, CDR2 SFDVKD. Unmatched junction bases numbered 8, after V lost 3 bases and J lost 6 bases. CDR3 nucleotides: TGTGCCACCAGTGATCCGGCGGGGACTAGCTTCAATGAGCAGTTCTTC. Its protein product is CATSDPAGTSFNEQFF.

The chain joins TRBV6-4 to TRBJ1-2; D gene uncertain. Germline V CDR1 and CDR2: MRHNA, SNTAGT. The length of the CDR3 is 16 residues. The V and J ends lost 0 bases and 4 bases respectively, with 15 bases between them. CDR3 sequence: CASSDSASSLFYGYTF. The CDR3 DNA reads TGTGCCAGCAGTGACTCGGCCAGCTCGCTTTTCTATGGCTACACCTTC.

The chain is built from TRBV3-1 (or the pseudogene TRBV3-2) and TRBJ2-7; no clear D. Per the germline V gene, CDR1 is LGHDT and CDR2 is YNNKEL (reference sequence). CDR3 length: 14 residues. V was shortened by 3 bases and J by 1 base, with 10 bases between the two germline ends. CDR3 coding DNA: TGTGCCAGCAGCCACAAATACCCTTCCTACGAGCAGTACTTC. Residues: CASSHKYPSYEQYF.

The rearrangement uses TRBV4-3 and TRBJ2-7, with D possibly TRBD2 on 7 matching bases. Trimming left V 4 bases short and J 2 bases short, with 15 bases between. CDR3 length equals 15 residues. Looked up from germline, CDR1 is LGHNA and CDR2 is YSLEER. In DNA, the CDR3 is TGCGCCAGCAGCCCCGGAGGGGGGGGCACCTACGAGCAGTACTTC. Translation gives CASSPGGGGTYEQYF.

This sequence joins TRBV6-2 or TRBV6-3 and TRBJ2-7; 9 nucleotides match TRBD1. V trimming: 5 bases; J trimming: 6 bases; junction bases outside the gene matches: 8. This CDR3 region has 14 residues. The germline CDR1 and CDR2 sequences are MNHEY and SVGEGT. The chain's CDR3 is CASSPRRTGAEQYF. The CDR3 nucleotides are TGTGCCAGCAGTCCCCGCCGGACAGGGGCCGAGCAGTACTTC.

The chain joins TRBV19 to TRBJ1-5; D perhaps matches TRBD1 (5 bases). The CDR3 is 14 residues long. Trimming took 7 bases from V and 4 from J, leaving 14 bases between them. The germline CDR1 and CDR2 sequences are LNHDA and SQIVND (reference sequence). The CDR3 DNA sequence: TGTGCCAGTAAGGCAGGGAATGGGAATCAGCCCCAGCATTTT. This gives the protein CASKAGNGNQPQHF.

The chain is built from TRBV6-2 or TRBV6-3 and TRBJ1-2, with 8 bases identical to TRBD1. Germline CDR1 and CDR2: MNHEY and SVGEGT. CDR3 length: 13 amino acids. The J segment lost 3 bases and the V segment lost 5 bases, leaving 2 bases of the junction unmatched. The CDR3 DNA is TGTGCCAGCAGTCCGACAGGGGACTATGGCTACACCTTC. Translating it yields CASSPTGDYGYTF.

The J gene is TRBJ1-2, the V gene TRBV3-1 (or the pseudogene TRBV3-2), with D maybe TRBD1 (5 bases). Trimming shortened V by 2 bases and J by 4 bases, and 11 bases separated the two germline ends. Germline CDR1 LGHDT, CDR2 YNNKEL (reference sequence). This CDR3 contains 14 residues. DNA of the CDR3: TGTGCCAGCAGCCAACCGACAGTTCCCTATGGCTACACCTTC. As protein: CASSQPTVPYGYTF.

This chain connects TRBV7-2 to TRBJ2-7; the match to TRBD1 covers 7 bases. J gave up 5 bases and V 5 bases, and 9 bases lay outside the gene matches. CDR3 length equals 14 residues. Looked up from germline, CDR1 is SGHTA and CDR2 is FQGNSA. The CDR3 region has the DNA TGTGCCAGCAGCCCTAGACAGGGCCTCCACGAGCAGTACTTC. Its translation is CASSPRQGLHEQYF.

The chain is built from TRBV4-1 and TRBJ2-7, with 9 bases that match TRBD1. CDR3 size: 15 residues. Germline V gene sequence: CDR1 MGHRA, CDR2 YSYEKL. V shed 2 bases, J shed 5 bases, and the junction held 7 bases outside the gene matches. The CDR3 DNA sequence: TGCGCCAGCAGCCAACAGGGACAGGGATCCCACGAGCAGTACTTC. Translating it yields CASSQQGQGSHEQYF.

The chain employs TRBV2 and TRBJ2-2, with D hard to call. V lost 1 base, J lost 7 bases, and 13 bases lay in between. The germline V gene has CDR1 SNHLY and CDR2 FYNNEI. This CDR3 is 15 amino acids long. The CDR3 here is CASSEGRPGVGELFF. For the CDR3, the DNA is TGTGCCAGCAGTGAAGGGCGGCCCGGTGTCGGGGAGCTGTTTTTT. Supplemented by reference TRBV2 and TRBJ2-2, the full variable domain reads EPEVTQTPSHQVTQMGQEVILRCVPISNHLYFYWYRQILGQKVEFLVSFYNNEISEKSEIFDDQFSVERPDGSNFTLKIRSTKLEDSAMYFCASSEGRPGVGELFFGEGSRLTVL.

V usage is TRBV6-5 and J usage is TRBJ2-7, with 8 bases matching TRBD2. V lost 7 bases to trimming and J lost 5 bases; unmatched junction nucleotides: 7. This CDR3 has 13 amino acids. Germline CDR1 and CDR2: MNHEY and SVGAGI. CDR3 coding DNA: TGTGCCAGCATTAAAACGCGGGGGGACGAGCAGTACTTC. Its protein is CASIKTRGDEQYF.

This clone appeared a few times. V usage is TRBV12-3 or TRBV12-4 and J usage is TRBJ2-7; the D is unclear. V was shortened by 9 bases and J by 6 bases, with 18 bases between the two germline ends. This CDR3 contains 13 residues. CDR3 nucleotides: TGTGCCAGTAGGGCGGCTAGAGGTTTCGAGCAGTACTTC. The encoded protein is CASRAARGFEQYF.

The CDR3 loop reads CASSLGQWDIQYF. The CDR3 nucleotides read TGTGCCAGCAGCTTGGGACAGTGGGACATTCAGTACTTC. The V call is TRBV5-6, the J call TRBJ2-4; perhaps TRBD1 as D (5 bases). Deletions cut 0 bases from V and 8 bases from J, with 9 bases between. Germline V gene data show CDR1 as SGHDT and CDR2 as YYEEEE. The CDR3 runs to 13 residues. Looking up the rest from reference TRBV5-6 and TRBJ2-4 gives the full variable domain: DAGVTQSPTHLIKTRGQQVTLRCSPKSGHDTVSWYQQALGQGPQFIFQYYEEEERQRGNFPDRFSGHQFPNYSSELNVNALLLGDSALYLCASSLGQWDIQYFGAGTRLSVL.

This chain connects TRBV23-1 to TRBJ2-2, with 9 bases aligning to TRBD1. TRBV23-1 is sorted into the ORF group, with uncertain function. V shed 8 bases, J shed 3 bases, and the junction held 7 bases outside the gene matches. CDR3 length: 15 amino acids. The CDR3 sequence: CASPRGDRDTGELFF. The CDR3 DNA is TGCGCCAGCCCAAGGGGGGACAGGGACACCGGGGAGCTGTTTTTT.

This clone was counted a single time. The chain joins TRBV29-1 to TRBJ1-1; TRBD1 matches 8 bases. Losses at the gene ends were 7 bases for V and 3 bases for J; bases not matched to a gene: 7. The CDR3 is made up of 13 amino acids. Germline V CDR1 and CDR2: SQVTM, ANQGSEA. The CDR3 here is CSDRTGRDTEAFF. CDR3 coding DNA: TGCAGCGACCGGACAGGGAGGGACACTGAAGCTTTCTTT.

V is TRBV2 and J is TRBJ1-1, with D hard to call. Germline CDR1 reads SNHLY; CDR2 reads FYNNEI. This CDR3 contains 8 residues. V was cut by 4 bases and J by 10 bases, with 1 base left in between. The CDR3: CASSGAFF. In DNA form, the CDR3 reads TGTGCCAGCAGTGGAGCTTTCTTT.

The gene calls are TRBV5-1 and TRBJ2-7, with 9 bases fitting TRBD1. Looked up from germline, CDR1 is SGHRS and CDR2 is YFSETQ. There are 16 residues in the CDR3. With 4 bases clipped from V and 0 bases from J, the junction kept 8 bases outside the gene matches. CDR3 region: CASSRRQGVISYEQYF. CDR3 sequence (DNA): TGCGCCAGCAGCCGACGACAGGGGGTTATCTCCTACGAGCAGTACTTC.

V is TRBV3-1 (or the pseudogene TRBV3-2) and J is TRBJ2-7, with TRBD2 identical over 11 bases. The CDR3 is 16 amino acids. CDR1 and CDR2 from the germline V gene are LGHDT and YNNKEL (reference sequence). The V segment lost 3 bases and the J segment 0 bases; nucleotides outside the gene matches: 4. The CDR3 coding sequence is TGTGCCAGCAGCCATATCCTAGCGGGGGGCTCCTACGAGCAGTACTTC. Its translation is CASSHILAGGSYEQYF.

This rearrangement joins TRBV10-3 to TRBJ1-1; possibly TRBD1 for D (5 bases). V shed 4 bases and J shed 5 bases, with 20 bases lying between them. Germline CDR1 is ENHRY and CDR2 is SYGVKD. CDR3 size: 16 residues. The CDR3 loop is CAISGGSRDPGTEAFF. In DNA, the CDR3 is TGTGCCATCAGTGGGGGGAGTAGGGACCCGGGGACTGAAGCTTTCTTT.

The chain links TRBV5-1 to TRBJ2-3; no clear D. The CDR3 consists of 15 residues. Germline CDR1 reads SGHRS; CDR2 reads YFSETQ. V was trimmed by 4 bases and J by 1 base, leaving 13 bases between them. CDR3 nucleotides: TGCGCCAGCAGCCAGCTAGAAAAGGGCACAGATACGCAGTATTTT. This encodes CASSQLEKGTDTQYF.

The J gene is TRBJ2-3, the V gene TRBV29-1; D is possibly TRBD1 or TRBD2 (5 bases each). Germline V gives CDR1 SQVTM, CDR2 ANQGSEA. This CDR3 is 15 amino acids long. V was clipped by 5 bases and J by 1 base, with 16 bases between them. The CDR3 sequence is CSVKRAPGRTDTQYF. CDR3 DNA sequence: TGCAGCGTTAAAAGAGCCCCGGGACGCACAGATACGCAGTATTTT.